The 17 T cell receptor beta chains below all came from one sample that was sequenced in a study of T cells in Graves' hyperthyroidism and ophthalmopathy. RNA transcripts served as the template for amplifying TCR beta CDR3 regions. Researchers ran a first-round RT-PCR on the TCR CDR3 using the HTBI primer set. One entry per CDR3 protein results from TCRdb running MiXCR on the multiplex PCR reads. The sample includes over 150,000 distinct CDR3 sequences, about 15% seen only once; the top ten take roughly 55%. Sample: blood. These receptors were taken from a woman aged 50 to 65 with Graves' hyperthyroidism.

The chain couples TRBV19 to TRBJ2-6, with a weak D call TRBD1 (6 bases). The CDR3 runs to 15 residues. With 8 bases removed from V and 2 bases from J, the gap between germline ends came to 13 bases. Germline V gene sequence: CDR1 LNHDA, CDR2 SQIVND (reference sequence). The CDR3 DNA is TGTGCCAGTTTATTACAGGGTGCTGGGGCCAACGTCCTGACTTTC. This translates into CASLLQGAGANVLTF.

Ten or more counts support this clonotype. The chain combines TRBV30 with TRBJ2-3; the D is unclear. The V and J ends lost 5 bases and 3 bases respectively, with 6 bases between them. This CDR3 comprises 11 residues. Germline CDR1 GTSNPN, CDR2 SVGIG (reference sequence). In DNA form, the CDR3 reads TGTGCCTGGGGAGAGACAGATACGCAGTATTTT. As protein: CAWGETDTQYF.

For this clonotype: Since a much larger clone is just one base distant, this may be a read error. V is TRBV27 and J is TRBJ2-4; the D gene is possibly TRBD1 (5 bases). CDR1 and CDR2 from the germline V gene are MNHEY and SMNVEV (reference sequence). There are 14 residues in the CDR3. The CDR3 DNA reads TGTGGCAGCAGTTTAGGGCAGGGAAAAAACATTCAGTACTTC. It codes for CGSSLGQGKNIQYF.

This clonotype has a handful of counts. The chain combines TRBV14 with TRBJ2-3; no reliable D call. This CDR3 comprises 14 residues. Germline CDR1 and CDR2: SGHDN and FVKESK. The V and J ends lost 0 bases and 6 bases respectively, with 10 bases between them. In DNA form, the CDR3 reads TGTGCCAGCAGCCAAGAATATAGTGCGGATACGCAGTATTTT. It yields the protein CASSQEYSADTQYF.

This clonotype was recorded many times. This chain connects TRBV6-1 to TRBJ2-3, with 7 nucleotides matching TRBD2. There are 15 residues in the CDR3. Germline CDR1 MNHNS, CDR2 SASEGT. V was pared by 2 bases and J by 3 bases, with 5 bases of the junction left unmatched. Here the CDR3 reads CASSEREVSTDTQYF. CDR3 bases: TGTGCCAGCAGTGAACGGGAGGTTTCGACAGATACGCAGTATTTT.

In regard to this clonotype: A much larger clone is a single base away; this may be a read error. This chain uses TRBV10-1 with TRBJ2-7, with D possibly being TRBD1 or TRBD2 (6 bases each). The CDR3 is made up of 15 amino acids. In germline, CDR1 is WNHNN, CDR2 SYGVQD (reference sequence). CDR3 nucleotides: TGCGCCAGCAGTGAGTCGATCGGGGGCGGGTACGAGCAGTGCTTC. Its translation is CASSESIGGGYEQCF.

There are many counts of this clonotype. The genes are TRBV3-1 and TRBJ1-1, with 7 bases that match TRBD1. Looked up from germline, CDR1 is LGHDT and CDR2 is YNNKEL (reference sequence). The V gene end was trimmed by 4 bases and the J gene end by 11 bases; junction bases not matched to a gene: 16. This CDR3 region has 15 residues. CDR3 protein: CASSPRDSSSGRAFF. Written as DNA, the CDR3 is TGTGCCAGCAGCCCGCGGGACAGCTCGTCGGGTCGGGCTTTCTTT.

In regard to this clonotype: A much bigger clone sits one base away, suggesting this may be a read error. The chain combines TRBV6-2 or TRBV6-3 with TRBJ2-1; 9 bases agree with TRBD1. Germline CDR1 MNHEY, CDR2 SVGEGT. This CDR3 has 14 amino acids. This CDR3 is CAILRGTGNNERFF. The CDR3 DNA reads TGTGCCATTTTAAGGGGGACAGGGAACAATGAGCGGTTCTTC.

This clonotype appeared many times. This chain connects TRBV12-3 or TRBV12-4 to TRBJ1-4; 9 bases map to TRBD1. This CDR3 is 13 amino acids long. Germline trimming cut 3 bases from V and 7 bases from J; bases unmatched to any gene: 0. CDR3 residues: CASSLTGGEKLFF. In DNA, the CDR3 is TGTGCCAGCAGTTTGACAGGGGGTGAAAAACTGTTTTTT.

In DNA, the CDR3 is TGTGCCAGCAGTTCCGAGGGGAGTCGATTGTACTATGGCTACACCTTC. This encodes CASSSEGSRLYYGYTF. The rearrangement links TRBV16 to TRBJ1-2; possible D gene TRBD1, 5 bases. Germline values: CDR1 KGHSY, CDR2 FQNENV. V was trimmed by 6 bases and J by 3 bases, leaving 20 bases between them. The CDR3 loop spans 16 amino acids.

This clonotype was picked up a small number of times. The V and J genes are TRBV20-1 and TRBJ1-5; maybe TRBD1 (5 bases). The CDR3 runs 17 residues. V was cut by 6 bases and J by 0 bases, with 21 bases left in between. CDR1 and CDR2 from the germline V gene are DFQATT and SNEGSKA (reference sequence). The CDR3 nucleotides are TGCAGTGCAACAGAGCCTCTGGCAGGGTATAGCAATCAGCCCCAGCATTTT. Amino acid sequence: CSATEPLAGYSNQPQHF.

This clonotype was counted a few times. The rearrangement links TRBV7-9 to TRBJ1-5; 8 bases line up with TRBD1. The germline V gene has CDR1 SEHNR and CDR2 FQNEAQ (reference sequence). V lost 1 base and J lost 3; bases outside the gene matches: 8. This CDR3 has 17 amino acids. The CDR3 sequence is CASSLVLGQGANQPQHF. CDR3 coding DNA: TGTGCCAGCAGCTTAGTATTGGGGCAGGGGGCCAATCAGCCCCAGCATTTT.

This clonotype has a count of ten or more. In nucleotides, the CDR3 is TGCAGTGCTGAAGGGGGGCGTGACACTGAAGCTTTCTTT. Translation: CSAEGGRDTEAFF. The J gene is TRBJ1-1, the V gene TRBV20-1, with D tentatively TRBD1 (6 bases). The CDR3 runs to 13 residues. V was trimmed by 5 bases and J by 3 bases, leaving 13 bases between them. Germline lookup yields CDR1 DFQATT and CDR2 SNEGSKA (reference sequence).

Concerning this clonotype itself: Without the conserved terminal phenylalanine or tryptophan, this CDR3 likely stems from a read error. V is TRBV4-2 and J is TRBJ2-1; D remains unclear. Per the germline V gene, CDR1 is LGHNA and CDR2 is YNFKEQ. This CDR3 is 16 amino acids long. V gave up 4 bases and J gave up 7 bases, with 20 bases separating them. CDR3 nucleotides: TGTGCCAGCAGCCTAAGTCCGACGATCGTGCGGAATGAGCAGTTCATC. As protein: CASSLSPTIVRNEQFI.

This clonotype appeared many times. This chain connects TRBV27 to TRBJ1-5, with D unclear. The V and J ends lost 8 bases and 4 bases respectively, with 21 bases between them. The germline gives CDR1 MNHEY, CDR2 SMNVEV (reference sequence). The length of the CDR3 is 16 residues. The CDR3 bases are TGTGCCAGCTCCCCCGGGTTGGGAGGTGGGAATCAGCCCCAGCATTTT. This gives the protein CASSPGLGGGNQPQHF.

This clonotype appeared many times. The V gene is TRBV2, the J gene TRBJ1-1; D is undetermined. The V gene's germline CDR1 is SNHLY and CDR2 FYNNEI. This CDR3 contains 14 residues. V lost 3 bases and J lost 5, with 13 bases in between. CDR3 protein: CASSESRGATEAFF. The CDR3 nucleotides are TGTGCCAGCAGTGAGAGTAGAGGTGCAACTGAAGCTTTCTTT.

There are many counts of this clonotype. In DNA, the CDR3 is TGTGCCAGCAGTTACTTACAGGGGATCCCCTACGAGCAGTACTTC. It translates to CASSYLQGIPYEQYF. This chain connects TRBV6-5 to TRBJ2-7; TRBD1 matches at 7 bases. Germline V CDR1 and CDR2: MNHEY, SVGAGI. V lost 1 base to trimming and J lost 2 bases; unmatched junction nucleotides: 5. This CDR3 comprises 15 residues.